This T cell receptor (beta chain) was sequenced for a study of blood T cell repertoires in COVID-19. Across the whole study: The samples span acute and convalescent COVID-19 from the United States, Italy and Spain. PBMCs, B-cell-depleted T cells, or T cells provided the cDNA or gDNA that made up the material.

Germline V gene sequence: CDR1 ENHRY, CDR2 SYGVKD. The CDR3 runs 12 residues. J lost 3 bases, V lost 6 bases, and 2 bases had no gene match. Original processing methods: Amplification from reference gene primers served as the basis for estimated nucleated cell counts. This table comes from immunoSEQ multiplex PCR, and its TCRdb copy is limited to in-frame clones, with some not included. V and J calls plus clone size are reproduced from that table; the DNA served to infer D and trimming. The profile covers 87,000 or so clones, with about nine tenths appearing a single time and approximately 4.4% taken by the ten largest.

The receptor was isolated from a woman older than 75 with acute or convalescent COVID-19. This chain links TRBV10-3 with TRBJ2-7; TRBD1 matches at 7 bases. The sequenced material came from peripheral blood. The CDR3 DNA reads as TGTGCCATCAGCCGGGACAGCTACGAGCAGTACTTC. Amino acids: CAISRDSYEQYF.